Listed below are T cell receptor beta chains from one sample, sequenced in a study of cytomegalovirus exposure and HLA in healthy donors. The data were produced by immunoSEQ multiplex PCR, yet TCRdb's version contains in-frame clones alone and is incomplete. The sample holds more than 95,000 clones, 70% to 90% seen once. What was sequenced was PBMCs. The receptor source for this set is a man aged 18 to 30 in good health and CMV-seronegative. Each CDR3 is given with its conserved first and last residue. The order of the fields is V gene, J gene, clone size, D gene, CDR3 protein, CDR3 DNA. The D gene is left open where the match is weak. Part of the rows lack a size; the others show once, few, many or a class for expanded clones.

TRBV7-9	TRBJ1-2	NA	NA	CASSDGGLRGYTF	TGTGCCAGCAGTGACGGGGGGCTAAGAGGCTACACCTTC
TRBV5-5	TRBJ1-5	NA	TRBD1	CASSLVGTENQPQHF	TGTGCCAGCAGCTTGGTTGGGACAGAGAATCAGCCCCAGCATTTT
TRBV4-2	TRBJ2-4	NA	TRBD2	CASSQVSPSGRTFQYF	TGTGCCAGCAGCCAAGTTTCCCCTAGCGGGAGGACCTTTCAGTACTTC
TRBV6-5	TRBJ1-5	NA	NA	CASSLYQAAGQPQHF	TGTGCCAGCAGTTTGTATCAGGCCGCGGGGCAGCCCCAGCATTTT
TRBV7-9	TRBJ2-7	NA	NA	CASTQDPYEQYF	TGTGCCAGCACGCAGGATCCCTACGAGCAGTACTTC
TRBV28	TRBJ1-5	NA	NA	CASLRYQGTSNQPQHF	TGTGCCAGCCTGCGATATCAGGGGACCAGCAATCAGCCCCAGCATTTT
TRBV18	TRBJ1-4	NA	NA	CASSPPTFRVGEEKLFF	TGTGCCAGCTCACCACCTACATTCAGGGTCGGTGAGGAAAAACTGTTTTTT
TRBV27	TRBJ1-6	NA	NA	CASSSFPSSYNSPLHF	TGTGCCAGCAGTTCATTTCCGAGCTCCTATAATTCACCCCTCCACTTT
TRBV19	TRBJ1-5	NA	TRBD1	CASSATGGRQPQHF	TGTGCCAGTAGCGCGACAGGGGGCCGTCAGCCCCAGCATTTT
TRBV7-7	TRBJ2-2	NA	NA	CASSLSSFDTGELFF	TGTGCCAGCAGCCTTAGTTCATTTGACACCGGGGAGCTGTTTTTT
TRBV4-3	TRBJ1-6	few	NA	CASSQVWGGYNSPLHF	TGCGCCAGCAGCCAAGTATGGGGCGGCTATAATTCACCCCTCCACTTT
TRBV7-2	TRBJ2-5	once	NA	CASSFGGGPQETQYF	TGTGCCAGCTCCTTTGGCGGGGGCCCTCAAGAGACCCAGTACTTC
TRBV6-5	TRBJ2-3	NA	TRBD1	CASSPWTGGADTQYF	TGTGCCAGCAGTCCATGGACAGGGGGTGCAGATACGCAGTATTTT
TRBV5-4	TRBJ2-1	NA	TRBD2	CASSLPGLANSEQFF	TGTGCCAGCAGCCTCCCGGGACTAGCTAACAGTGAGCAGTTCTTC
TRBV29-1	TRBJ1-1	NA	NA	CSVAVTGNTEAFF	TGCAGCGTTGCAGTTACAGGAAACACTGAAGCTTTCTTT
TRBV28	TRBJ1-1	NA	NA	CASSRQGGQNTEAFF	TGTGCCAGCAGTCGACAAGGGGGTCAGAACACTGAAGCTTTCTTT
TRBV9	TRBJ1-1	NA	NA	CASSLGRRNTEAFF	TGTGCCAGCAGCCTAGGACGGAGGAACACTGAAGCTTTCTTT
TRBV10-2	TRBJ1-1	NA	TRBD1	CASSDDRGNTEAFF	TGCGCCAGCAGTGATGACAGGGGGAACACTGAAGCTTTCTTT
TRBV4-1	TRBJ2-7	few	NA	CASRPSGHSYEQYF	TGCGCCAGCAGACCCTCTGGCCACTCCTACGAGCAGTACTTC
TRBV19	TRBJ2-1	once	TRBD1	CASSMLQGIWNEQFF	TGTGCCAGTAGTATGCTACAGGGGATTTGGAATGAGCAGTTCTTC
TRBV29-1	TRBJ1-1	NA	TRBD1	CSVQQGPMNTEAFF	TGCAGCGTCCAACAGGGGCCCATGAACACTGAAGCTTTCTTT
TRBV5-4	TRBJ2-1	NA	NA	CASSLGALIPDEQFF	TGTGCCAGCAGCTTGGGGGCGCTAATTCCCGATGAGCAGTTCTTC
TRBV13	TRBJ2-2	NA	TRBD1	CASSSYRGPNTGELFF	TGTGCCAGCAGCTCATACAGGGGGCCGAACACCGGGGAGCTGTTTTTT
TRBV19	TRBJ2-2	NA	NA	CASSAHRETGELFF	TGTGCCAGTAGTGCCCACAGGGAGACCGGGGAGCTGTTTTTT
TRBV10-1	TRBJ2-3	NA	NA	CASSGAWDTQYF	TGCGCCAGCAGTGGGGCGTGGGATACGCAGTATTTT
TRBV27	TRBJ2-2	NA	NA	CASKEGAGELFF	TGTGCCAGCAAGGAGGGCGCGGGGGAGCTGTTTTTT
TRBV6-5	TRBJ1-4	NA	NA	CASSSSGTMEKLFF	TGTGCCAGCAGTTCTTCCGGGACAATGGAAAAACTGTTTTTT
TRBV28	TRBJ1-1	NA	NA	CASSSPGHISAFF	TGTGCCAGCAGTTCACCCGGACATATCTCTGCTTTCTTT
TRBV2	TRBJ1-2	NA	TRBD1	CASARGGGANYGYTF	TGTGCCAGTGCACGAGGGGGCGGCGCTAACTATGGCTACACCTTC
TRBV28	TRBJ2-7	NA	TRBD1	CASTRIPGQGTHEQYF	TGTGCCAGCACCCGCATCCCGGGACAGGGTACCCACGAGCAGTACTTC
TRBV11-2	TRBJ1-3	NA	TRBD1	CASSPDRGAGNTIYF	TGTGCCAGCAGCCCAGACAGGGGAGCTGGAAACACCATATATTTT
TRBV5-6	TRBJ2-1	NA	NA	CASSLDSGFYNEQFF	TGTGCCAGCAGCTTGGATAGCGGATTCTACAATGAGCAGTTCTTC
TRBV5-1	TRBJ1-3	NA	NA	CASSPTNSGNTIYF	TGCGCCAGCAGCCCGACAAACTCTGGAAACACCATATATTTT
TRBV7-6	TRBJ2-2	NA	TRBD1	CASSPLRRDRGRPGELFF	TGTGCCAGCAGCCCGCTACGCCGGGACAGGGGGCGACCCGGGGAGCTGTTTTTT
TRBV11-2	TRBJ1-3	NA	NA	CASSSTQGTGNTIYF	TGTGCCAGCAGCTCAACACAGGGAACTGGAAACACCATATATTTT
TRBV29-1	TRBJ1-2	NA	TRBD1	CSVVFTQGAGGYTF	TGCAGCGTTGTTTTTACACAGGGGGCGGGGGGCTACACCTTC
TRBV25-1	TRBJ2-1	NA	NA	CASSGKPGHGHNEQFF	TGTGCCAGCAGTGGAAAACCGGGACACGGGCACAATGAGCAGTTCTTC
TRBV5-1	TRBJ2-7	NA	TRBD2	CASSLGLAGAYEQYF	TGCGCCAGCAGCTTGGGACTAGCGGGGGCCTACGAGCAGTACTTC
TRBV6-5	TRBJ2-7	NA	TRBD1	CASSYYAGGSYEQYF	TGTGCCAGCAGTTACTACGCAGGGGGATCCTACGAGCAGTACTTC
TRBV25-1	TRBJ1-2	once	NA	CARPGDHQAPNYGYTF	TGTGCCAGACCAGGCGACCATCAGGCTCCTAACTATGGCTACACCTTC
TRBV4-3	TRBJ1-2	NA	TRBD1	CASSPRGQNYGYTF	TGCGCCAGCAGCCCCCGGGGACAGAACTATGGCTACACCTTC
TRBV28	TRBJ2-1	NA	TRBD1	CATRTGGNNNEQFF	TGTGCCACCCGGACAGGGGGTAACAACAATGAGCAGTTCTTC
TRBV10-2	TRBJ1-4	NA	NA	CASSGSGRSNEKLFF	TGCGCCAGCAGTGGATCAGGGAGGAGTAATGAAAAACTGTTTTTT
TRBV7-6	TRBJ1-3	NA	NA	CASGGGLGSGNTIYF	TGTGCCAGCGGCGGGGGCTTAGGATCTGGAAACACCATATATTTT
TRBV4-1	TRBJ2-7	NA	NA	CASSHLFRGAGYEQYF	TGCGCCAGCAGCCATCTTTTCCGGGGGGCGGGCTACGAGCAGTACTTC
TRBV27	TRBJ2-4	NA	NA	CASSDSSKNIQYF	TGTGCCAGCAGCGACAGTAGCAAAAACATTCAGTACTTC
TRBV5-6	TRBJ2-7	NA	NA	CASSSPRGSEQYF	TGTGCCAGCAGCTCGCCCAGAGGGTCCGAGCAGTACTTC
TRBV7-8	TRBJ1-5	few	NA	CASSRDRRNNQPQHF	TGTGCCAGCAGCCGCGACAGGAGAAACAATCAGCCCCAGCATTTT
TRBV27	TRBJ1-1	many	NA	CASSAIQGYLNTEAFF	TGTGCCAGCAGTGCCATCCAGGGGTATTTGAACACTGAAGCTTTCTTT
TRBV6-5	TRBJ2-1	NA	TRBD2	CASRGTSGRENEQFF	TGTGCCAGCAGGGGGACTAGCGGGAGGGAAAATGAGCAGTTCTTC
TRBV27	TRBJ1-2	once	NA	CASSPRTDYYGYTF	TGTGCCAGCAGTCCTAGGACAGACTACTATGGCTACACCTTC
TRBV5-4	TRBJ2-1	NA	NA	CASSLGLINEQFF	TGTGCCAGCAGCTTGGGGCTCATAAATGAGCAGTTCTTC
TRBV10-2	TRBJ1-4	NA	NA	CASSVQNEKLFF	TGCGCCAGCAGTGTACAGAATGAAAAACTGTTTTTT
TRBV6-6	TRBJ1-1	once	TRBD1	CASSLNRGRPGTEAFF	TGTGCCAGCAGCCTAAACAGGGGCCGTCCGGGGACTGAAGCTTTCTTT
TRBV27	TRBJ1-5	NA	NA	CASSSQFSNQPQHF	TGTGCCAGCAGTTCACAGTTTAGCAATCAGCCCCAGCATTTT